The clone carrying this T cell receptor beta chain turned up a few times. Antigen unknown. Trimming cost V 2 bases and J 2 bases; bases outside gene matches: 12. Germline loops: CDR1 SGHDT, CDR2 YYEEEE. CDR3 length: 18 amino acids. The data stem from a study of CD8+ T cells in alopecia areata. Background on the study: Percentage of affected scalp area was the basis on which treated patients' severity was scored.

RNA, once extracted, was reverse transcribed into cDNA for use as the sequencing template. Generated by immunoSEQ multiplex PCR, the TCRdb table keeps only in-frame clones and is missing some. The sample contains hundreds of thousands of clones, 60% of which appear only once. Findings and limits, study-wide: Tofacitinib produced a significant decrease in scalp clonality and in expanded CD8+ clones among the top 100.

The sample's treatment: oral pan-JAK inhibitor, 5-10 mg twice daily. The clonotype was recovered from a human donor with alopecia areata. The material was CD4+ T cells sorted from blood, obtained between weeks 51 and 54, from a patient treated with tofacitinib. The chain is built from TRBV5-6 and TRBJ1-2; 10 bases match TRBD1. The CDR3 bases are TGTGCCAGCAGCTTCCACCAGGGACAGGGGCTGTCCAACTATGGCTACACCTTC. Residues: CASSFHQGQGLSNYGYTF.